This T cell receptor beta chain was identified in a study of blood T cells in healthy people across ages. This clonotype was seen only a few times. The antigen is not known. One junction end disagrees with the germline gene, perhaps due to a read error. The use of a sample-barcoded 5' primer and a J-beta primer mix characterized a second PCR of roughly 7 to 11 cycles. MiXCR, applied by TCRdb to the 5' RACE reads, yields one record per CDR3 protein. The table has 700,000 to 900,000 distinct CDR3 sequences, under 30% seen once; the top ten hold about 3%. CDR1 is SGHRS, CDR2 YFSETQ, per germline. This CDR3 has 14 amino acids. General study results and limits: Getting older went along with TCR beta diversity per million T cells dropping roughly linearly. Possibly confounding the expanded clonotype changes was the fact that donor CMV status was unknown. Percentage of naive T cells showed a strong correlation with TCR beta diversity.

A further study also used this sample, focusing on T cells of mothers and their children.

Material: blood. V and J are TRBV5-1 and TRBJ1-2; possible D gene TRBD1, 5 bases. The source is a boy between 10 and 17 years old in good health. CDR3 nucleotide sequence: TGCGCCGGCAGCAGCACCGACAGAAACTATGGCTACACCTTC. It is translated as CAGSSTDRNYGYTF.